These 10 T cell receptor beta chains came from one sample sequenced in a study of T cell repertoires in cytomegalovirus infection. TCRdb redid the calling of the reads with MiXCR, one entry per CDR3 protein. The sample gives 250,000 or so distinct CDR3 sequences, about 15% of which show up once; over 40% is in the top ten. The sample consisted of CD8+ T cells from PBMCs. These receptor sequences come from a human donor in good health (CMV status not recorded). Some clones in this sample may be carry-over from other donors' samples.

This clonotype was recorded a few times. The genes are TRBV11-2 and TRBJ2-3, with D possibly being TRBD1 or TRBD2 (5 bases each). The CDR3 sequence is 16 residues long. With 6 bases removed from V and 2 bases from J, the gap between germline ends came to 18 bases. The germline gives CDR1 SGHAT, CDR2 FQNNGV. In DNA, the CDR3 is TGTGCCAGCAGTCTTAGAGGGGTCGGACTCACAGATACGCAGTATTTT. Its translation is CASSLRGVGLTDTQYF.

This clonotype was found a few times. This chain uses TRBV7-3 with TRBJ2-1, with D tentatively TRBD1 or TRBD2 (5 bases each). Looked up from germline, CDR1 is SGHTA and CDR2 is FQGTGA. Trimming shortened V by 5 bases and J by 12 bases, and 14 bases separated the two germline ends. The CDR3 consists of 12 residues. CDR3 nucleotide sequence: TGTGCCAGCAGCCCGGGGCATAGGGGGCAGTTCTTC. This codes for CASSPGHRGQFF.

The table lists this clonotype with a few counts. V gene TRBV28 combines with J gene TRBJ2-5, with 7 bases aligning to TRBD2. Germline V lookup: CDR1 MDHEN, CDR2 SYDVKM. CDR3 length: 16 residues. Germline trimming cut 5 bases from V and 5 bases from J; bases unmatched to any gene: 14. The CDR3 sequence: CASSRGDGQPAETQYF. The CDR3 DNA is TGTGCCAGCAGTCGGGGGGATGGCCAACCAGCGGAGACCCAGTACTTC. The full variable domain, completed using reference TRBV28 and TRBJ2-5, is DVKVTQSSRYLVKRTGEKVFLECVQDMDHENMFWYRQDPGLGLRLIYFSYDVKMKEKGDIPEGYSVSREKKERFSLILESASTNQTSMYLCASSRGDGQPAETQYFGPGTRLLVL.

V is TRBV6-6 and J is TRBJ2-3; 12 bases line up with TRBD1. After removal of 6 bases from V and 5 bases from J, the junction contained 6 bases not matched to a gene. Germline V lookup: CDR1 MNHNY, CDR2 SVGAGI (reference sequence). The length of the CDR3 is 15 residues. The CDR3 protein is CASRARDRGQDTQYF. Written as DNA, the CDR3 is TGTGCCAGCAGGGCCCGGGACAGGGGGCAAGATACGCAGTATTTT.

The genes are TRBV14 and TRBJ2-7, with unresolved D. The CDR3 extends over 14 amino acids. The germline V and J ends were trimmed by 4 bases and 2 bases, with 12 bases remaining between them. Per the germline V gene, CDR1 is SGHDN and CDR2 is FVKESK. CDR3 nucleotide sequence: TGTGCCAGCAGCCCATTCGGGTCAACCTACGAGCAGTACTTC. Its translation: CASSPFGSTYEQYF.

The V and J genes are TRBV7-6 and TRBJ2-3; D remains ambiguous. Germline CDR1 reads SGHVS; CDR2 reads FNYEAQ. Trimming stripped 6 bases from V and 3 bases from J, with 4 bases between. The CDR3 has 11 amino acids. The CDR3 loop reads CASRLTDTQYF. The CDR3 nucleotides are TGTGCCAGCAGACTGACAGATACGCAGTATTTT. The whole variable domain, remainder taken from reference TRBV7-6 and TRBJ2-3, is GAGVSQSPRYKVTKRGQDVALRCDPISGHVSLYWYRQALGQGPEFLTYFNYEAQQDKSGLPNDRFSAERPEGSISTLTIQRTEQRDSAMYRCASRLTDTQYFGPGTRLTVL.

This clonotype was recorded at least ten times. The V call is TRBV7-2, the J call TRBJ1-2; the match to TRBD1 covers 8 bases. The germline CDR1 and CDR2 sequences are SGHTA and FQGNSA. V lost 2 bases and J lost 4; bases outside the gene matches: 18. The CDR3 consists of 19 residues. In nucleotides, the CDR3 is TGTGCCAGCAGCTTAAGTGGCAGGGGGCGGAGTGGGTCGGGCTATGGCTACACCTTC. This sequence encodes CASSLSGRGRSGSGYGYTF.

This clonotype has just a few counts. V is TRBV7-9 and J is TRBJ2-2; D assignment may be TRBD1 or TRBD2 (5 bases each). The ends were cut back, 2 bases at V and 4 bases at J, with 11 bases in the middle. CDR3 length equals 15 residues. Germline CDR1 is SEHNR and CDR2 is FQNEAQ (reference sequence). Written as DNA, the CDR3 is TGTGCCAGCAGCTTATCTGAGGGACCCACCGGGGAGCTGTTTTTT. The encoded protein is CASSLSEGPTGELFF.

The gene calls are TRBV12-5 and TRBJ2-1; 7 bases agree with TRBD1. This CDR3 is 15 amino acids long. The junction had 6 bases not matched to a gene; V was cut back by 7 bases and J by 0 bases. Germline V gene data show CDR1 as LGHNT and CDR2 as FRNRAP. The CDR3 DNA reads TGTGCTAGTGCTCAACAGGGGACCTCCTACAATGAGCAGTTCTTC. Residues: CASAQQGTSYNEQFF.

This clonotype was detected many times. The J gene is TRBJ2-3, the V gene TRBV7-8, with 8 positions matching TRBD1. The CDR3 runs 16 residues. Germline V gene data show CDR1 as SGHVS and CDR2 as FQNEAQ. Unmatched junction bases numbered 13, after V lost 8 bases and J lost 3 bases. The CDR3 is CASGQGRGLWTDTQYF. The CDR3, as DNA: TGTGCCAGCGGTCAGGGCAGGGGGCTTTGGACAGATACGCAGTATTTT. Full variable domain (remainder filled in from reference TRBV7-8 and TRBJ2-3): GAGVSQSPRYKVAKRGQDVALRCDPISGHVSLFWYQQALGQGPEFLTYFQNEAQLDKSGLPSDRFFAERPEGSVSTLKIQRTQQEDSAVYLCASGQGRGLWTDTQYFGPGTRLTVL.